Listed here are 21 T cell receptor beta chains from one sample, sequenced in a study of blood T cell repertoires in COVID-19. Profiled with immunoSEQ multiplex PCR; TCRdb holds only in-frame clones, not every one. Of 330,000 or so clones detected, 80% to 90% appear once; the ten largest clones hold 1.9%. Sequencing input: PBMCs or T cells enriched from blood (not recorded which). The receptor source for this set is a middle-aged man in a cohort exposed to, infected with or recovered from COVID-19 (not recorded which).

The chain links TRBV30 to TRBJ2-2; 7 bases fit TRBD1. CDR3 size: 19 residues. From germline, CDR1 is GTSNPN and CDR2 SVGIG (reference sequence). The junction had 17 bases not matched to a gene; V was cut back by 4 bases and J by 0 bases. The CDR3 region is CAWKKTGQRVGPNTGELFF. The CDR3 coding sequence is TGTGCCTGGAAAAAGACGGGACAGAGAGTTGGGCCGAACACCGGGGAGCTGTTTTTT.

The rearrangement links TRBV7-2 to TRBJ2-3; no reliable D call. The CDR3 is 12 residues long. Germline assignment: CDR1 SGHTA and CDR2 FQGNSA. V dropped 4 bases and J dropped 2 bases, with 4 bases sitting between them. The CDR3 nucleotides read TGTGCCAGCAGCTATTACACAGATACGCAGTATTTT. Protein: CASSYYTDTQYF.

In the case of this clone: Different DNA sequences within this sample yield the same CDR3. This rearrangement joins TRBV18 to TRBJ1-5; D is perhaps TRBD1 (5 bases). Germline values: CDR1 KGHSH, CDR2 LQKENI. This CDR3 region has 13 residues. Trimming left V 4 bases short and J 1 base short, with 5 bases between. The chain's CDR3 is CASSQGSNQPQHF. CDR3 sequence (DNA): TGTGCCAGCTCACAGGGGAGCAATCAGCCCCAGCATTTT.

The chain's CDR3 is CASSLSGMHTGELFF. The CDR3 DNA sequence: TGTGCCAGCAGCCTAAGCGGGATGCACACCGGGGAGCTGTTTTTT. This chain joins TRBV7-2 and TRBJ2-2; the match to TRBD2 covers 7 bases. CDR1 is SGHTA, CDR2 FQGNSA, per germline. This CDR3 contains 15 residues. After removal of 5 bases from V and 3 bases from J, the junction contained 6 bases not matched to a gene. Variable domain in full (rest from reference TRBV7-2 and TRBJ2-2): GAGVSQSPSNKVTEKGKDVELRCDPISGHTALYWYRQSLGQGLEFLIYFQGNSAPDKSGLPSDRFSAERTGGSVSTLTIQRTQQEDSAVYLCASSLSGMHTGELFFGEGSRLTVL.

This chain links TRBV27 with TRBJ1-4, with D perhaps matching TRBD1 (6 bases). The CDR3 length is 14 residues. Germline CDR1 reads MNHEY; CDR2 reads SMNVEV (reference sequence). Trimming took off 2 bases at V and 4 bases at J, with 8 bases between the two ends. CDR3 DNA: TGTGCCAGCAGTTTAAGCAGGGGTAATGAAAAACTGTTTTTT. Amino acids: CASSLSRGNEKLFF.

CDR3 DNA sequence: TGCGCCAGCAGTACCGCGGGGGCTGGTGAAGCTTTCTTT. Translated: CASSTAGAGEAFF. V usage is TRBV10-1 and J usage is TRBJ1-1, with D possibly TRBD1 on 6 matching bases. The germline gives CDR1 WNHNN, CDR2 SYGVQD (reference sequence). The CDR3 loop spans 13 amino acids. Trimming removed 5 bases from V and 7 bases from J, with 14 bases in between.

The chain couples TRBV28 to TRBJ2-2; TRBD1 agrees at 12 bases. Trimming removed 3 bases from V and 6 bases from J; junction bases left unmatched: 17. The germline V gene encodes CDR1 MDHEN and CDR2 SYDVKM. The CDR3 is 20 amino acids. CDR3 region: CASSFSMGQGASGRPGELFF. CDR3 nucleotides: TGTGCCAGCAGTTTTTCAATGGGACAGGGGGCTAGCGGGAGACCCGGGGAGCTGTTTTTT.

The CDR3 loop is CASSWTSAGYEQYF. The CDR3 nucleotides are TGTGCCAGCAGCTGGACTAGCGCGGGTTACGAGCAGTACTTC. J is TRBJ2-7 and V is TRBV7-2, with 9 bases fitting TRBD2. The CDR3 has 14 amino acids. Unmatched junction bases numbered 5, after V lost 4 bases and J lost 4 bases. Looked up from germline, CDR1 is SGHTA and CDR2 is FQGNSA.

The rearrangement joins TRBV29-1 to TRBJ1-2; TRBD1 agrees at 7 bases. Looked up from germline, CDR1 is SQVTM and CDR2 is ANQGSEA. This CDR3 is built from 16 residues. With 3 bases clipped from V and 4 bases from J, the junction kept 14 bases outside the gene matches. The CDR3 protein is CSVEKEGGRPFYGYTF. The CDR3 nucleotides are TGCAGCGTTGAGAAGGAAGGGGGCCGGCCCTTCTATGGCTACACCTTC.

This clone was detected once. The genes are TRBV6-1 and TRBJ1-5, with 9 positions matching TRBD1. The CDR3 spans 17 residues. Germline trimming cut 2 bases from V and 2 bases from J; bases unmatched to any gene: 7. The germline gives CDR1 MNHNS, CDR2 SASEGT. CDR3 nucleotide sequence: TGTGCCAGCAGTGAAAGGTATACAGGGGGCGGCAATCAGCCCCAGCATTTT. Encoded protein: CASSERYTGGGNQPQHF.

The CDR3: CASSEEGQGSQPQHF. The CDR3 DNA follows: TGTGCCAGCAGTGAGGAGGGACAGGGAAGTCAGCCCCAGCATTTT. The genes are TRBV6-1 and TRBJ1-5, with 9 bases lining up with TRBD1. The germline CDR1 and CDR2 sequences are MNHNS and SASEGT. Unmatched junction bases numbered 6, after V lost 3 bases and J lost 6 bases. The CDR3 extends over 15 amino acids.

V gene TRBV15 combines with J gene TRBJ1-5; D gene uncertain. The CDR3 extends over 16 amino acids. V lost 1 base and J 0 bases, leaving 10 bases between the germline ends. Germline CDR1 LNHNV, CDR2 YYDKDF (reference sequence). CDR3 residues: CATSRVHPDSNQPQHF. CDR3 nucleotides: TGTGCCACCAGCAGAGTACACCCCGATAGCAATCAGCCCCAGCATTTT.

The chain has TRBV7-9 and TRBJ1-6; 8 bases are a match to TRBD1. The V segment lost 5 bases and the J segment 5 bases; nucleotides outside the gene matches: 2. Germline CDR1 SEHNR, CDR2 FQNEAQ (reference sequence). The CDR3 is made up of 14 amino acids. CDR3 region: CASSQGQDNSPLHF. The CDR3 region has the DNA TGTGCCAGCAGCCAGGGACAGGATAATTCACCCCTCCACTTT.

The chain uses TRBV4-1 and TRBJ2-3; 9 bases align to TRBD1. The V gene end was trimmed by 4 bases and the J gene end by 0 bases; junction bases not matched to a gene: 5. Germline CDR1 reads MGHRA; CDR2 reads YSYEKL. This CDR3 is 16 amino acids long. CDR3 residues: CASSRTGGRSTDTQYF. The CDR3 coding sequence is TGCGCCAGCAGCCGAACAGGGGGCCGAAGCACAGATACGCAGTATTTT.

This rearrangement joins TRBV10-1 to TRBJ2-1, with 8 bases matching TRBD2. This CDR3 comprises 18 residues. V lost 3 bases, J lost 8 bases, and 18 bases stayed unmatched. Looked up from germline, CDR1 is WNHNN and CDR2 is SYGVQD (reference sequence). The CDR3 coding sequence is TGCGCCAGCAGTGACCCCTCAGCTCCGGGAGGGCCGGGCGATGAGCAGTTCTTC. It encodes CASSDPSAPGGPGDEQFF.

The chain has TRBV30 and TRBJ1-2; D ambiguous. Trimming took 0 bases from V and 0 from J, leaving 5 bases between them. Per the germline V gene, CDR1 is GTSNPN and CDR2 is SVGIG (reference sequence). The CDR3 contains 13 residues. As DNA, the CDR3 is TGTGCCTGGAGTGTACAAGCTAACTATGGCTACACCTTC. It is translated as CAWSVQANYGYTF.

This clone was counted a few times. The chain links TRBV4-1 to TRBJ2-2, with D perhaps matching TRBD2 (6 bases). V lost 3 bases and J lost 2, with 13 bases in between. This CDR3 is built from 16 residues. The germline V gene encodes CDR1 MGHRA and CDR2 YSYEKL. CDR3 sequence: CASSHWGGTNTGELFF. The CDR3 DNA sequence: TGCGCCAGCAGCCATTGGGGCGGGACTAACACCGGGGAGCTGTTTTTT.

This sequence joins TRBV10-3 and TRBJ1-6, with D perhaps TRBD1 (6 bases). V lost 2 bases and J 5 bases, leaving 10 bases between the germline ends. This CDR3 spans 15 amino acids. The germline V gene has CDR1 ENHRY and CDR2 SYGVKD. The CDR3, as DNA: TGTGCCATCAGTGAGCGTACAGGGAATAATTCACCCCTCCACTTT. It specifies CAISERTGNNSPLHF.

In DNA form, the CDR3 reads TGTGCCAGCAGCACACAATACGGACAGGCTAACACTGAAGCTTTCTTT. Its translation is CASSTQYGQANTEAFF. The rearrangement links TRBV11-1 to TRBJ1-1, with 7 bases matching TRBD1. Trimming took 5 bases from V and 2 from J; bases not matched to a gene: 11. CDR1 is SGHAT, CDR2 FQDESV, per germline (reference sequence). This CDR3 has 16 amino acids.

The chain combines TRBV29-1 with TRBJ1-2; D gene unclear. The germline gives CDR1 SQVTM, CDR2 ANQGSEA. The CDR3 is 15 residues long. V lost 3 bases to trimming and J lost 6 bases, with 20 bases between them. As DNA, the CDR3 is TGCAGCGTTGAGGCGGGTGAGGGAAGGGTTCATGGCTACACCTTC. Translation: CSVEAGEGRVHGYTF.

V gene TRBV4-2 combines with J gene TRBJ2-1, with 12 bases fitting TRBD2. The CDR3 loop spans 15 amino acids. The V and J ends lost 4 bases and 5 bases, in that order; junction bases with no gene match: 3. Germline loops: CDR1 LGHNA, CDR2 YNFKEQ. The CDR3 here is CASSRLAGGDNEQFF. CDR3 nucleotide sequence: TGTGCCAGCAGCCGCCTAGCGGGAGGGGACAATGAGCAGTTCTTC.